This TCR beta chain was retrieved from a study of shared clonotypes between healthy human individuals. The CDR3 sequence is 15 residues long. V was shortened by 2 bases and J by 2 bases, with 13 bases between the two germline ends. The germline V gene has CDR1 MNHEY and CDR2 SVGAGI. Sequencing was performed with immunoSEQ multiplex PCR; in TCRdb, only in-frame clones are kept and a portion is missing. The top ten clones hold around 24% of a sample with 90,000 to 120,000 clones, just over 65% of them seen once. This clone was observed a handful of times. The chain couples TRBV6-5 to TRBJ2-7; D is uncertain. Material for sequencing was memory CD8+ T cells sorted from blood. The subset: CD45RO+ cells pooled with CCR7-negative TemRA cells. The sequence came from a woman aged 30 to 39 in good health. The DNA for the CDR3 is TGTGCCAGCAGTTACACCCATTCGGTAACCTACGAGCAGTACTTC. Its translation is CASSYTHSVTYEQYF.